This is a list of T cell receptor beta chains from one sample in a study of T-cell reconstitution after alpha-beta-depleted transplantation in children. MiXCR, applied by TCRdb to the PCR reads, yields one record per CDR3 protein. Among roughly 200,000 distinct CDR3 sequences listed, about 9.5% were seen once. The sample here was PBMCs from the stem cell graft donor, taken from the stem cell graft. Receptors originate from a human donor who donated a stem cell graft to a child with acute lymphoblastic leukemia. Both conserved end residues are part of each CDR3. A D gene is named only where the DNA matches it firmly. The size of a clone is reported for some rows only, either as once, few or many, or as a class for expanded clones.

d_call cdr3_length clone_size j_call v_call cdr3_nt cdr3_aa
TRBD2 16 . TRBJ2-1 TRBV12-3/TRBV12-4 TGTGCCAGCAAGCGATTCGGAGCGGGGGGATACAATGAGCAGTTCTTC CASKRFGAGGYNEQFF
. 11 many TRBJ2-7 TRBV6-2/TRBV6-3 TGTGCCAGCGGGGGGTCCTACGAGCAGTACTTC CASGGSYEQYF
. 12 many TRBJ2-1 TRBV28 TGTGCCAGCAGTATCACAGGGAGTGAGCAGTTCTTC CASSITGSEQFF
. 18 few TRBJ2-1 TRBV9 TGTGCCAGCAGCGTAGATACCCTAGGGGGGGCATTCTACAATGAGCAGTTCTTC CASSVDTLGGAFYNEQFF
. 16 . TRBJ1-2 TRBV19 TGTGCCAGTGAACTTGCGACGGGGGCCGATAACTATGGCTACACCTTC CASELATGADNYGYTF
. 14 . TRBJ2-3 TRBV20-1 TGCAGTGCTAGTCTGGGGGGCCGCACAGATACGCAGTATTTT CSASLGGRTDTQYF
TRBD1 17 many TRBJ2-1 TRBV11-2 TGTGCCAGCAGCTTAGTATCCTTGGGACAGGGGTACAATGAGCAGTTCTTC CASSLVSLGQGYNEQFF
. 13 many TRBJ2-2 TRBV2 TGTGCCAGCGTAGGGGCGCGAACCGGGGAGCTGTTTTTT CASVGARTGELFF
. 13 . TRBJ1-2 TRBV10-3 TGTGCCATCAACCCGGGATATTACTATGGCTACACCTTC CAINPGYYYGYTF
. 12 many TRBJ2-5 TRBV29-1 TGCAGCGTGGGACAAAACCAAGAGACCCAGTACTTC CSVGQNQETQYF
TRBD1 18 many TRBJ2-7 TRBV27 TGTGCCAGCAGTTCCCGGGGGCCACACCGGGACAGGGTCTACGAGCAGTACTTC CASSSRGPHRDRVYEQYF
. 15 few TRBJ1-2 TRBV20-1 TGCAGTGCTAGAGAACTGACAGGAGCCAGCTATGGCTACACCTTC CSARELTGASYGYTF
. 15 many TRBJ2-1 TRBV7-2 TGTGCCAGCAGCGGACCGAGTCTCTCCTACAATGAGCAGTTCTTC CASSGPSLSYNEQFF
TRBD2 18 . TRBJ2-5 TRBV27 TGTGCCAGCAGTTTATCACCGTGGGCTAGCGGGGGGCAAGAGACCCAGTACTTC CASSLSPWASGGQETQYF
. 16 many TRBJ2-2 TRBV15 TGTGCCACCAGCAGAGATCTCTCAATCAGGGCCGGGGAGCTGTTTTTT CATSRDLSIRAGELFF
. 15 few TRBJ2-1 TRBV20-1 TGCAGTGCTAGAGATGTAGTTGGATTCGGCAATGAGCAGTTCTTC CSARDVVGFGNEQFF
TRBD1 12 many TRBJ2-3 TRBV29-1 TGCAGCGTTCAGACAGGGATCGGAACGCAGTATTTT CSVQTGIGTQYF
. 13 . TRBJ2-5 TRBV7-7 TGTGCCAGCAGCTTAAGGGGTGAAGAGACCCAGTACTTC CASSLRGEETQYF
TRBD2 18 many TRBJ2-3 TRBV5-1 TGCGCCAGCAGTCACGACTTGGTGGCTAGCGGGGGTCAAGATACGCAGTATTTT CASSHDLVASGGQDTQYF
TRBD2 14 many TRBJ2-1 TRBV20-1 TGCAGTGCTAGAGGGCGAGCGGGGGCTAATGAGCAGTTCTTC CSARGRAGANEQFF
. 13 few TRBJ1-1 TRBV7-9 TGTGCCAGCAGCTCCGGACTTGCGGTGGTAGCTTTCTTT CASSSGLAVVAFF
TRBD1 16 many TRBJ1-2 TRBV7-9 TGTGCCAGCAGCTGGCTTCTTGGGGACAGAAACTATGGCTACACCTTC CASSWLLGDRNYGYTF
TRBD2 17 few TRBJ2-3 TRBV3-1 TGTGCCAGCAGCCAAGATTTCGCTAGCGGGGGCACAGATACGCAGTATTTT CASSQDFASGGTDTQYF
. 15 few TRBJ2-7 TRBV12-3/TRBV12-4 TGTGCCAGCAGTTTAAGGGACACTTTTTCCTACGAGCAGTACTTC CASSLRDTFSYEQYF
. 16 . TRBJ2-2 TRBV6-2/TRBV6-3 TGTGCCAGCCAGAGGGCCTACGGGGGGAACACCGGGGAGCTGTTTTTT CASQRAYGGNTGELFF
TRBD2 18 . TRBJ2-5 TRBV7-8 TGTGCCAGCAGCACCCAACCTTCGACTAGCGGGGGTGAAGAGACCCAGTACTTC CASSTQPSTSGGEETQYF
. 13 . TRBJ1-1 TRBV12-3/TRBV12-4 TGTGCCAGCAGTTTGCTTTTGGCGAGACAAGCTTTCTTT CASSLLLARQAFF
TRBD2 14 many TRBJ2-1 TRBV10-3 TGTGCCATCAGAAGTAGCGGGGGGTACAATGAGCAGTTCTTC CAIRSSGGYNEQFF
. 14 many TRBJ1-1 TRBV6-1 TGTGCCAGCACCCGAGATGGGGCGAACACTGAAGCTTTCTTT CASTRDGANTEAFF
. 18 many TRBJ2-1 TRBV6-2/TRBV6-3 TGTGCCAGCAGTTACCCCCAGGGGGGGGCCCTAATGTACAATGAGCAGTTCTTC CASSYPQGGALMYNEQFF
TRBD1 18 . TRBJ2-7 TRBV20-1 TGCAGTGCTAGGGGGACCGGGACAGGGACCTCCAGGACCTACGAGCAGTACTTC CSARGTGTGTSRTYEQYF
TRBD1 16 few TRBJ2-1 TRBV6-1 TGTGCCAGCGTAGGGGCATACAGGGGTGGGGGCAATGAGCAGTTCTTC CASVGAYRGGGNEQFF
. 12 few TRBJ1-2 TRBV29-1 TGCAGCGTTGATCCCGGGATTGAAGGCTACACCTTC CSVDPGIEGYTF
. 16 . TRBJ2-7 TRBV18 TGTGCCAGCTCACCCTACACCGGGACGGCCAACTACGAGCAGTACTTC CASSPYTGTANYEQYF
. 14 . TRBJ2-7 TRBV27 TGTGCCAGCAGTTGGCGGGGACTTGCCTGGGAGCAGTACTTC CASSWRGLAWEQYF
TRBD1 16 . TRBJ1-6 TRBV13 TGTGCCAGCAGCTTAGGCCTTCCGGGACAGGGTTCACCCCTCCACTTT CASSLGLPGQGSPLHF
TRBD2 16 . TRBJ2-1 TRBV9 TGTGCCAGCAGCGCGGGGGGGGGCGCGGGTTACAATGAGCAGTTCTTC CASSAGGGAGYNEQFF
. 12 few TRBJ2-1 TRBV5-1 TGCGCCAGCACCTTTGGGGGCAATGAGCAGTTCTTC CASTFGGNEQFF
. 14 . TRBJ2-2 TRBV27 TGTGCCAGCAGTCGCCTCACGAACTCCGGGGAGCTGTTTTTT CASSRLTNSGELFF
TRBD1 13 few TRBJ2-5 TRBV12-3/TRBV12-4 TGTGCCAGCAGATACGGACAGGGGGGGGCCCAGTACTTC CASRYGQGGAQYF
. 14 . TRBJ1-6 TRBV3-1 TGTGCCAGCAGCTTCCGGGACCTTAATTCACCCCTCCACTTT CASSFRDLNSPLHF
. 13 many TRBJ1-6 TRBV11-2 TGTGCCAGCAGCTTAATATCGGAATCACCCCTCCACTTT CASSLISESPLHF
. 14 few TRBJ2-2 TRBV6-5 TGTGCCAGCAGTTGGGGGGGCCGCGCCGGGGAGCTGTTTTTT CASSWGGRAGELFF
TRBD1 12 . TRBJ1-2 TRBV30 TGTGCCTGGGAGACAGGGAACTATGGCTACACCTTC CAWETGNYGYTF
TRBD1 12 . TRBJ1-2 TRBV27 TGTGCCAGCAGTGGACAGGGGTATGGCTACACCTTC CASSGQGYGYTF
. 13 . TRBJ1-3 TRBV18 TGTGCCAGCTCACACGGCGCCTCAAACACCATATATTTT CASSHGASNTIYF
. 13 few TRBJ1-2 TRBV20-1 TGCAGTGCTAGAGAGGGCCAGGTTGGAGGCTACACCTTC CSAREGQVGGYTF